This T cell receptor beta chain was recorded in a study of T cells after posttransplantation cyclophosphamide. Busulfan-fludarabine conditioning, marrow transplant, and cyclophosphamide on days +3 and +4 were administered. This clone was seen repeatedly, ten times or more. The V gene's germline CDR1 is LNHDA and CDR2 SQIVND (reference sequence). This CDR3 has 16 residues. V gave up 5 bases and J gave up 7 bases; unmatched junction bases: 12. This table comes from immunoSEQ multiplex PCR, and its TCRdb copy is limited to in-frame clones, with some not included. The specimen has 6,500 to 9,500 clones, none found just once.

The receptor comes from a male patient in his fifties or sixties who received an allogeneic stem cell transplant from an unrelated donor, was CMV-positive, and had acute GVHD only. Some T cells may be transferred from the graft donor. Sequencing was performed on PBMCs, taken after allogeneic stem cell transplant with posttransplant cyclophosphamide. J is TRBJ2-1 and V is TRBV19, with 9 bases lining up with TRBD1. CDR3 sequence reads: CASSANRDRVHNEQFF. For the CDR3, the DNA is TGTGCCAGTAGTGCAAACCGGGACAGGGTACATAATGAGCAGTTCTTC.